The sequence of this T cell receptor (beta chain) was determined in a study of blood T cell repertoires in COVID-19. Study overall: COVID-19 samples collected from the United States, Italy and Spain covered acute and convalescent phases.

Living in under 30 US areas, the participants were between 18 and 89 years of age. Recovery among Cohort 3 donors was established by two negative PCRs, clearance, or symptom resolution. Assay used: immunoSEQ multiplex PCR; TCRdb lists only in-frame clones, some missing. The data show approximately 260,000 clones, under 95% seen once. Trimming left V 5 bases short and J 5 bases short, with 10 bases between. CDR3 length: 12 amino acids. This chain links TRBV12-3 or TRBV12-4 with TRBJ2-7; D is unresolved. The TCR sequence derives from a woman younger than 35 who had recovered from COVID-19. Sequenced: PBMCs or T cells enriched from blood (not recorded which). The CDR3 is CASSLNENEQYF. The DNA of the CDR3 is TGTGCCAGCAGTCTCAATGAGAACGAGCAGTACTTC.